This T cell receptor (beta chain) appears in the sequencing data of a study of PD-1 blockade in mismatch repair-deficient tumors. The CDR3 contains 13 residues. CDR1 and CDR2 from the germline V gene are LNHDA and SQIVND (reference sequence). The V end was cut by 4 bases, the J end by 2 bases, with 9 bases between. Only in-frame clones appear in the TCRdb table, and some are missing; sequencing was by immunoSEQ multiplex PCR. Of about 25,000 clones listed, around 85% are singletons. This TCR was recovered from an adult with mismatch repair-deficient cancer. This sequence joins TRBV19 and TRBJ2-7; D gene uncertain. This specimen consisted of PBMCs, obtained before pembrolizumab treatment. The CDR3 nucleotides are TGTGCCAGTAGTAAGGTAGCAGCCTACGAGCAGTACTTC. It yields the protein CASSKVAAYEQYF.